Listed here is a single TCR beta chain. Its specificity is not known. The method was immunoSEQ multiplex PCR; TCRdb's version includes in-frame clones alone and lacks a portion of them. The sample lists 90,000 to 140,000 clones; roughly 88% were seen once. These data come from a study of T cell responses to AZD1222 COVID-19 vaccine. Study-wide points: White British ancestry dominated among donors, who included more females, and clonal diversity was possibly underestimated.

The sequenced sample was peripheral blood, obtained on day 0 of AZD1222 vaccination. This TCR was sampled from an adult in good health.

This CDR3 is CASSKGGSGTEAFF. CDR3 DNA: TGTGCCAGCAGCAAAGGAGGGTCGGGTACTGAAGCTTTCTTT. The V gene is TRBV11-3, the J gene TRBJ1-1; unclear D gene. The germline V gene has CDR1 SGHNT and CDR2 YENEEA. There are 14 residues in the CDR3. V lost 5 bases, J lost 5 bases, and 15 bases lay in between.